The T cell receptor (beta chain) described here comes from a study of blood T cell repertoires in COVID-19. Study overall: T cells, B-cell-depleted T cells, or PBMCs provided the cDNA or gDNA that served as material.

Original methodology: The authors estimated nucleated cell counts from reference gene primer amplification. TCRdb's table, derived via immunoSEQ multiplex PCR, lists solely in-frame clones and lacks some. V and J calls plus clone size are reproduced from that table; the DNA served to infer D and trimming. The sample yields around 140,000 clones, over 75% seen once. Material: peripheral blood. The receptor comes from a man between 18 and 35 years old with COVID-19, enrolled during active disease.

The CDR3 region is CASSIIWTFGNQPQHF. The CDR3 DNA reads TGTGCCAGTAGTATTATCTGGACTTTCGGCAATCAGCCCCAGCATTTT. The genes are TRBV19 and TRBJ1-5; D call uncertain. V was shortened by 3 bases and J by 2 bases, with 14 bases between the two germline ends. The CDR3 sequence is 16 residues long. Germline V lookup: CDR1 LNHDA, CDR2 SQIVND (reference sequence). The complete variable domain, with remaining parts taken from reference TRBV19 and TRBJ1-5, reads DGGITQSPKYLFRKEGQNVTLSCEQNLNHDAMYWYRQDPGQGLRLIYYSQIVNDFQKGDIAEGYSVSREKKESFPLTVTSAQKNPTAFYLCASSIIWTFGNQPQHFGDGTRLSIL.